This TCR beta chain was recorded in a study of T cells in Graves' hyperthyroidism and ophthalmopathy (dated by TCRdb to between 2018 and 2021). In the study overall: Peripheral blood samples were taken at the time of initial diagnosis, prior to any treatment. To identify distinguishing TCR V-J signatures, a discovery cohort of some 100 patients was used, comprising some 45 with Graves' ophthalmopathy and approximately 57 with stable Graves' hyperthyroidism. An independent validation cohort of under 20 hyperthyroidism patients and over 15 patients who later progressed to ophthalmopathy tested prospective prediction of ophthalmopathy. The 75 to 100 discovery patients were randomly split 7:3 into training and test sets. Thyroid tissue and blood T-cell repertoires from six Graves' hyperthyroidism patients were also compared in the study. Following sampling, methimazole starting at 30 mg daily was given to hyperthyroidism patients, and high-dose intravenous methylprednisolone was given to ophthalmopathy patients. According to the paper, TCR Vbeta CDR3 sequencing was carried out on about 140 peripheral blood samples, which came from approximately 43 ophthalmopathy, 75 or so hyperthyroidism and roughly 17 progressor patients.

What the research found in general, with its limitations: A model built on a 13 V-J signature distinguished ophthalmopathy from stable hyperthyroidism, reaching approximately 89% sensitivity and 81% to 83% specificity in cross-validation and 80%/75% in testing. In validation, the model predicted progression to ophthalmopathy with 55% to 71% sensitivity and over 72% specificity, a median of 6.5 months before onset. No statistical method was used to set the sample size in advance, and investigators knew the group allocation. Blood samples also contained most of the expanded thyroid clonotypes (frequency above 0.001), which suggests that blood repertoires may reflect thyroid immune responses.

Ophthalmopathy patients had moderately to severely active disease, Clinical Activity Score of at least 3, NOSPECS grade of at least 4, and duration under 3 months. The study excluded patients with uncontrolled infections, other autoimmune diseases, pregnancy or lactation. Diagnoses relied on clinical symptoms, serum thyroxine and TRAb, thyroid ultrasound and orbital computed tomography. PBMCs were isolated from about 10 ml of fresh peripheral blood by Ficoll-Paque density gradient centrifugation. Trizol reagent was used to extract total RNA, and RNA quality was then checked on an Agilent 2100 Bioanalyzer. TCR beta CDR3 regions were amplified from RNA transcripts. The first round of RT-PCR for the TCR CDR3 was performed with the HTBI primer set and the Qiagen OneStep RT-PCR kit. A second multiplex PCR round built the libraries, followed by size selection and purification. The libraries were sequenced on an Illumina HiSeq2000 using paired-end 100 bp reads. Concerning the study's data processing: SOAPnuke was used to process the raw data, throwing out any read that contained adapters or uncalled bases, had a mean Phred below 15, or lacked an exact constant-primer or identifier match. COPE v1.2.5 was used to merge high-quality paired reads, and clonotypes were defined as unique nucleotide sequences. MiTCR v1.1 was used to align the clonotypes against IMGT TRBV, TRBD and TRBJ reference segments. The analysis was restricted to V-J combinations with a frequency above 0.0001, which together covered around 99% of the repertoires. A TCS score was defined as the ratio between F50 (clonal expansion) and ExV (chaos), using BLOSUM62-based TCRdist between CDR3 peptides within each V-J. Welch's t-statistics and random forest reduced roughly 540 V-J features to some 14, which were used in a naive Bayes classifier (R e1071). Thyroid-blood repertoire similarity was quantified with the Morisita-Horn index. The public reads were reanalyzed by TCRdb: fastp trimming at Q25, MiXCR alignment, in-frame beta chains only. One record per CDR3 amino acid sequence lists the most common genes and DNA. TCRdb's processing, not the authors' own work, is the source of the V and J calls. This sample gives approximately 600,000 distinct CDR3 sequences in total; approximately 14% of them show up just once. The ten top clones hold around 4% of the sample.

This clonotype was counted ten times or more. Its antigen remains unidentified. Per-base quality was not reported, and no clone a single base away is much larger than it. Looking up the germline V gene yields CDR1 SGHTA and CDR2 FQGNSA. V gives up 2 bases and J gives up 8 bases, and the segment between their germline ends measures 15 bases. The CDR3 runs 14 residues from the cysteine to the phenylalanine. Only the CDR3 region is kept as DNA, spanning 42 bases read in frame from base 1. Sequencing input: blood. This chain is built from TRBV7-2 and TRBJ1-2, with the identity of the D gene unclear. The TCR originated in a woman aged 40-49 years with Graves' ophthalmopathy. Here the CDR3 is given as CASSLRGIREGYTF. In nucleotide form, the sequence is TGTGCCAGCAGCTTACGGGGAATTCGTGAGGGCTACACCTTC.